One T cell receptor beta chain is described in this entry. As yet, its antigen is unknown. These data belong to a study of CD8 T cells in ankylosing spondylitis. General study findings and limits: Those disease-linked clones were CD8+; they were also relatively rare in peripheral blood. There were earlier reports of some motif variants in reactive arthritis synovial fluid and blood. Clones linked to disease were reported to show significant enrichment in matched ankylosing spondylitis synovial fluid. A TCR beta motif of fewer than 10 highly homologous variants seemed to mark ankylosing spondylitis blood.

Trimming left V 0 bases short and J 5 bases short, with 13 bases between. The CDR3 spans 15 residues. CDR1 LGHNA and CDR2 YSLEER come from the germline V gene. Library preparation for TCR beta used quantitative 5'-RACE with molecular barcodes. TCRdb redid the calling of the 5' RACE reads with MiXCR, one entry per CDR3 protein. The sample carries 220,000 or so distinct CDR3 sequences, about 16% recorded once. This chain uses TRBV4-3 with TRBJ1-2, with D uncertain. The receptor's source is a male donor with ankylosing spondylitis. The sequenced sample was blood, either unsorted or a sorted T cell fraction (not recorded which). CDR3 in DNA: TGCGCCAGCAGCCAAGATCGGATAGGGTTATATGGCTACACCTTC. Amino acid sequence: CASSQDRIGLYGYTF.